This TCR beta chain was retrieved from a study of Ad26.COV2.S vaccination and SARS-CoV-2 variants. Profiled with immunoSEQ multiplex PCR; TCRdb holds only in-frame clones, not every one. The sample includes approximately 340,000 clones, 90% to 95% seen only once; the top ten take around 4%. Remarks on this clone: Antigen unknown.

Study findings and constraints: Higher spike-specific TCR breadth was found in vaccine recipients than in placebo recipients.

Sample: peripheral blood, taken after recovery from COVID-19. The receptor comes from a human donor who had recovered from COVID-19.

The CDR3 reads CASSLNGGGRGDTQYF. Here the CDR3 DNA reads TGTGCCAGCAGTTTAAACGGGGGGGGCCGGGGAGATACGCAGTATTTT. This chain joins TRBV27 and TRBJ2-3; 8 positions agree with TRBD2. This CDR3 spans 16 amino acids. The junction had 9 bases not matched to a gene; V was cut back by 2 bases and J by 5 bases. Per the germline V gene, CDR1 is MNHEY and CDR2 is SMNVEV (reference sequence).